The 12 T cell receptor beta chains listed next were all sequenced from one sample in a study of OX40 agonist ivuxolimab in advanced cancers. Repertoires were generated with immunoSEQ multiplex PCR, while TCRdb's copy carries only in-frame clones and drops some. The repertoire has about 64,000 clones, about 85% of them found once; the top ten carry 3%. The source material was CD4+ or CD8+ T cells sorted from blood, sampled in a trial of the OX40 agonist ivuxolimab. These receptors were taken from an adult with an advanced solid tumor such as melanoma, head and neck, liver or kidney cancer.

The chain uses TRBV5-4 and TRBJ2-2; 12 nucleotides line up with TRBD1. CDR3 length: 16 residues. Germline CDR1 is SGHNT and CDR2 is YYREEE (reference sequence). V trimming: 4 bases; J trimming: 4 bases; junction bases outside the gene matches: 5. The CDR3 nucleotides read TGTGCCAGCAGCACCGGGACAGGGGGCATCACCGGGGAGCTGTTTTTT. Its protein is CASSTGTGGITGELFF. Based on the CDR3 plus reference TRBV5-4 and TRBJ2-2, the full variable domain is ETGVTQSPTHLIKTRGQQVTLRCSSQSGHNTVSWYQQALGQGPQFIFQYYREEENGRGNFPPRFSGLQFPNYSSELNVNALELDDSALYLCASSTGTGGITGELFFGEGSRLTVL.

The chain combines TRBV21-1 with TRBJ1-3. TRBV21-1 is noted as a pseudogene. The CDR3 length is 17 residues. CDR3 bases: TGTGCCAGCAGCAAAGGAAAAAGGACCTCCTCTGGAAACACCATATATTTT. Amino acids: CASSKGKRTSSGNTIYF.

This chain connects TRBV7-9 to TRBJ2-5, with D unresolved. Germline assignment: CDR1 SEHNR and CDR2 FQNEAQ (reference sequence). This CDR3 is built from 12 residues. V was shortened by 1 base and J by 8 bases, with 8 bases between the two germline ends. The CDR3 spells CASSLVGGTQYF. CDR3 in DNA: TGTGCCAGCAGCTTAGTGGGCGGTACCCAGTACTTC.

J is TRBJ1-2 and V is TRBV28; 8 bases are shared with TRBD1. The germline V gene has CDR1 MDHEN and CDR2 SYDVKM. V lost 6 bases and J lost 2; bases outside the gene matches: 5. This CDR3 is 14 amino acids long. The CDR3 sequence is CASSQGAKNYGYTF. The CDR3 region has the DNA TGTGCCAGCAGCCAGGGGGCGAAGAACTATGGCTACACCTTC.

V and J are TRBV5-6 and TRBJ2-5, with a tentative D call TRBD1 (6 bases). The germline V and J ends were trimmed by 4 bases and 4 bases, with 20 bases remaining between them. Germline V gives CDR1 SGHDT, CDR2 YYEEEE. This CDR3 is 16 amino acids long. CDR3 sequence reads: CASSVLAGAIRETQYF. CDR3 bases: TGTGCCAGCAGCGTCCTCGCAGGGGCTATTCGAGAGACCCAGTACTTC.

V gene TRBV25-1 combines with J gene TRBJ2-3; 7 nucleotides align to TRBD2. This CDR3 is 16 amino acids long. J gave up 4 bases and V 4 bases, and 11 bases lay outside the gene matches. Germline V gene data show CDR1 as MGHDK and CDR2 as SYGVNS. CDR3 loop: CASSAFAGRGADTQYF. The CDR3 nucleotides read TGTGCCAGCAGTGCCTTTGCGGGGAGGGGCGCAGATACGCAGTATTTT. The full variable domain, in which reference TRBV25-1 and TRBJ2-3 provide the parts outside the CDR3, is EADIYQTPRYLVIGTGKKITLECSQTMGHDKMYWYQQDPGMELHLIHYSYGVNSTEKGDLSSESTVSRIRTEHFPLTLESARPSHTSQYLCASSAFAGRGADTQYFGPGTRLTVL.

The V gene is TRBV4-1, the J gene TRBJ1-3; 7 bases align to TRBD1. The CDR3 has 17 residues. CDR1 and CDR2 from the germline V gene are MGHRA and YSYEKL. Trimming at V came to 1 base and at J to 4 bases, leaving 10 bases not matched to a gene. CDR3 in DNA: TGCGCCAGCAGCCAAGGCCCGACAGGGATCGGGGGAAACACCATATATTTT. Encoded protein: CASSQGPTGIGGNTIYF.

A word on this clone: One end of the junction varies from germline; a read error may be responsible. CDR3 protein: CASSSPADTQQF. The CDR3 coding sequence is TGTGCCAGCAGTTCCCCGGCAGATACGCAGCAATTT. The rearrangement uses TRBV28 and TRBJ2-3, with D uncertain. The CDR3 totals 12 residues. Germline CDR1 is MDHEN and CDR2 is SYDVKM. The whole variable domain, remainder taken from reference TRBV28 and TRBJ2-3, is DVKVTQSSRYLVKRTGEKVFLECVQDMDHENMFWYRQDPGLGLRLIYFSYDVKMKEKGDIPEGYSVSREKKERFSLILESASTNQTSMYLCASSSPADTQQFGPGTRLTVL.

The chain has TRBV28 and TRBJ2-7; D assignment may be TRBD1 or TRBD2 (5 bases each). Germline CDR1 MDHEN, CDR2 SYDVKM. The CDR3 runs 15 residues. Trimming took off 7 bases at V and 5 bases at J, with 21 bases between the two ends. Here the CDR3 reads CASISGTARRNEQYF. The CDR3 DNA follows: TGTGCCAGCATTTCCGGGACGGCCCGCAGGAACGAGCAGTACTTC.

V usage is TRBV2 and J usage is TRBJ1-2; unclear D gene. This CDR3 has 12 residues. Germline CDR1 reads SNHLY; CDR2 reads FYNNEI. Between the trimmed V and J ends, which lost 8 bases and 4 bases, there was a span of 11 bases. CDR3 sequence reads: CASLGHTYGYTF. The DNA for the CDR3 is TGTGCCAGCCTCGGCCATACCTATGGCTACACCTTC.

V is TRBV7-9 and J is TRBJ1-1, with D unclear. Germline assignment: CDR1 SEHNR and CDR2 FQNEAQ (reference sequence). Trimming took 5 bases from V and 1 from J, leaving 11 bases between them. This CDR3 comprises 14 residues. In nucleotides, the CDR3 is TGTGCCAGCAGCCGAACCCCAGGGAACACTGAAGCTTTCTTT. Translating it yields CASSRTPGNTEAFF.

V gene TRBV5-8 combines with J gene TRBJ2-7; 7 bases map to TRBD1. Germline V lookup: CDR1 SGHTS, CDR2 YDEGEE. The J segment lost 5 bases and the V segment lost 9 bases, leaving 11 bases of the junction unmatched. This CDR3 contains 13 residues. The CDR3 DNA reads as TGTGCCACCCTCTGGAAGGGGGCGGACGAGCAGTACTTC. Translation: CATLWKGADEQYF.